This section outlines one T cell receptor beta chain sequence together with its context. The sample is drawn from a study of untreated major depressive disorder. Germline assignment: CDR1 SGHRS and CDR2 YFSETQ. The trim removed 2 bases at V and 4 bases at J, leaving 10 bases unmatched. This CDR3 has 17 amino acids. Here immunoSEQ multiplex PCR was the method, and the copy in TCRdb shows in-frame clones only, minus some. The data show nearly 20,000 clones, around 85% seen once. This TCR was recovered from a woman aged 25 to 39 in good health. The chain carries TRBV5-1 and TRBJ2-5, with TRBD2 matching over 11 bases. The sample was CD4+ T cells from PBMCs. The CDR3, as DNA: TGCGCCAGCAGCTTAGGACTAGCGGGTGTAGGGGGAGAGACCCAGTACTTC. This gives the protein CASSLGLAGVGGETQYF.